Listed below are T cell receptor beta chains from one sample, sequenced in a study of identical twins' blood T cells. TCRdb used MiXCR to reprocess the 5' RACE reads, holding one entry per CDR3 protein. The sample gives fewer than 450,000 distinct CDR3 sequences, roughly 30% of which show up once; around 5.6% is in the top ten. Sequenced: PBMCs. The receptors shown here come from a woman aged 18-55 years in good health. Each CDR3 is given with its conserved first and last residue. The D gene is left open where the match is weak. Clone sizes are given selectively: once, few, many, or a class where the clone is expanded.

V gene	D gene	J gene	clone size	CDR3 protein	CDR3 DNA
TRBV5-6	TRBD1	TRBJ1-1	NA	CASSSRTGMNTEAFF	TGTGCCAGCAGCTCTAGGACAGGTATGAACACTGAAGCTTTCTTT
TRBV6-4	NA	TRBJ2-3	few	CASTPGSGHTDTQYF	TGTGCCAGCACCCCCGGTAGCGGACACACAGATACGCAGTATTTT
TRBV4-3	NA	TRBJ1-2	few	CASSLDHPRPFYGYTF	TGCGCCAGCAGCCTAGACCACCCAAGGCCCTTTTATGGCTACACCTTC
TRBV2	NA	TRBJ2-2	many	CASSEHRPTGELFF	TGTGCCAGCAGTGAACATAGGCCCACCGGGGAGCTGTTTTTT
TRBV18	NA	TRBJ1-1	few	CASSPRSHTMNTEAFF	TGTGCCAGCTCACCACGTTCACACACCATGAACACTGAAGCTTTCTTT
TRBV7-2	NA	TRBJ1-2	few	CASSLWRLPTF	TGTGCCAGCAGCTTATGGAGACTCCCGACCTTC
TRBV19	NA	TRBJ2-3	NA	CANSIRDHQNTQYF	TGTGCCAATAGTATTCGGGACCATCAGAATACGCAGTATTTT
TRBV4-1	NA	TRBJ1-2	once	CASSPFGGQGNYGYTF	TGCGCCAGCAGCCCATTCGGAGGGCAGGGTAACTATGGCTACACCTTC
TRBV7-2	NA	TRBJ2-7	NA	CATRTGLNYEQYF	TGTGCCACCCGGACGGGACTCAATTACGAGCAGTACTTC
TRBV7-2	NA	TRBJ2-1	NA	CASSVRADPSYNDQFF	TGTGCCAGCAGCGTAAGAGCGGACCCCTCCTACAATGATCAGTTCTTC
TRBV7-9	NA	TRBJ1-5	few	CASSIGDQPQHF	TGTGCCAGCAGCATCGGGGATCAGCCCCAGCATTTT
TRBV9	NA	TRBJ1-1	NA	CASSVEGGGTKNTEAFF	TGTGCCAGCAGCGTAGAGGGGGGAGGGACAAAGAACACTGAAGCTTTCTTT
TRBV20-1	NA	TRBJ1-1	NA	CSAGDKDTEAFF	TGCAGTGCAGGCGACAAGGACACTGAAGCTTTCTTT
TRBV6-2/TRBV6-3	TRBD2	TRBJ2-1	few	CASSTSSGRNEQFF	TGTGCCAGCAGTACTTCTAGCGGCCGAAATGAGCAGTTCTTC
TRBV9	NA	TRBJ2-7	NA	CASSVGQAAYEQYF	TGTGCCAGCAGCGTAGGACAAGCCGCCTACGAGCAGTACTTC